The T cell receptor beta chain under discussion was sequenced for a study of shared clonotypes between healthy human individuals. Only in-frame clones appear in the TCRdb table, and some are missing; sequencing was by immunoSEQ multiplex PCR. The data contain around 500,000 clones, 76% of them singletons. Genomic DNA for unsorted samples was obtained from about 90 million PBMCs. This TCR was sampled from a middle-aged woman in good health. Some clones in this sample may be carry-over from other donors' samples. Specimen: PBMCs.

CDR3 bases: TGTGCCAGTAGTATAGAATCCCGCAATCAGCCCCAGCATTTT. Translation: CASSIESRNQPQHF. The chain carries TRBV19 and TRBJ1-5, with no clear D. Germline V lookup: CDR1 LNHDA, CDR2 SQIVND (reference sequence). Trimming took 0 bases from V and 2 from J, leaving 5 bases between them. The CDR3 is 14 amino acids.